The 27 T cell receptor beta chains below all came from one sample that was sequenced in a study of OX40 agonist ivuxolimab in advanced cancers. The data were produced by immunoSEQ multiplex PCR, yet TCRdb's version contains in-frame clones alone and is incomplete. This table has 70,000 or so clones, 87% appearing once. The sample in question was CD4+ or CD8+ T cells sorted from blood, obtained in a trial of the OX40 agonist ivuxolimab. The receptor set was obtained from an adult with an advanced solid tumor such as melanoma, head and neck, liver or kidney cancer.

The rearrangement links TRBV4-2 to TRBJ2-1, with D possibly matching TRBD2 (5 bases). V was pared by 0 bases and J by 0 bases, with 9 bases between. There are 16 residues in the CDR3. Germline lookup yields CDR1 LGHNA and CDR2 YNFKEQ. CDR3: CASSQELSVSYNEQFF. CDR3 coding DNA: TGTGCCAGCAGCCAAGAACTTAGCGTCTCCTACAATGAGCAGTTCTTC.

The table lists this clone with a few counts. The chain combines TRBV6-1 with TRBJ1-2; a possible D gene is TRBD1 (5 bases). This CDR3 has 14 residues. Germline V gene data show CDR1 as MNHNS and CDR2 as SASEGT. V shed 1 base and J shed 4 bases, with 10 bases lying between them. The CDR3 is CASSEESGGYGYTF. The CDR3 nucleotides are TGTGCCAGCAGTGAAGAATCTGGGGGCTATGGCTACACCTTC.

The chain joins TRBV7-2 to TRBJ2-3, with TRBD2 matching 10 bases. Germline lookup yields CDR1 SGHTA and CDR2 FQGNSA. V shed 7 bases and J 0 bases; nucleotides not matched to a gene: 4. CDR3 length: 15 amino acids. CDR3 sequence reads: CASTRTSGSTDTQYF. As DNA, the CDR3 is TGTGCCAGCACCCGGACTAGCGGAAGCACAGATACGCAGTATTTT. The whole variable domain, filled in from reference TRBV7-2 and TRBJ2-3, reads GAGVSQSPSNKVTEKGKDVELRCDPISGHTALYWYRQSLGQGLEFLIYFQGNSAPDKSGLPSDRFSAERTGGSVSTLTIQRTQQEDSAVYLCASTRTSGSTDTQYFGPGTRLTVL.

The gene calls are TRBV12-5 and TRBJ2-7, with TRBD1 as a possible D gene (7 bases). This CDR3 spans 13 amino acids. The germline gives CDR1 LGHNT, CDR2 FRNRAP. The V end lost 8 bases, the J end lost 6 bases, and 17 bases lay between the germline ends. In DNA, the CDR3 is TGTGCTAGTCAGGGGGGATTGAGGGGCGAGCAGTACTTC. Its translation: CASQGGLRGEQYF. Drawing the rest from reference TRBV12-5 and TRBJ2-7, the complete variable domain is DARVTQTPRHKVTEMGQEVTMRCQPILGHNTVFWYRQTMMQGLELLAYFRNRAPLDDSGMPKDRFSAEMPDATLATLKIQPSEPRDSAVYFCASQGGLRGEQYFGPGTRLTVT.

DNA for the CDR3: TGCGCCAGCAGCCAGGGACAGGGGGTCTCCTACGAGCAGTACTTC. As protein: CASSQGQGVSYEQYF. The V gene is TRBV4-3, the J gene TRBJ2-7, with 11 bases aligning to TRBD1. The trim removed 3 bases at V and 0 bases at J, leaving 1 base unmatched. Germline V gene data show CDR1 as LGHNA and CDR2 as YSLEER. The CDR3 sequence is 15 residues long.

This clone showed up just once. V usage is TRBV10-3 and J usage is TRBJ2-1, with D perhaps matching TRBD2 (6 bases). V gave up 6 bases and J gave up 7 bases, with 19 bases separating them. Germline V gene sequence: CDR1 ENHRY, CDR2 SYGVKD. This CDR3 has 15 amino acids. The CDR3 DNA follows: TGTGCCATCAGAGACGCCGGGACTGGCTCGAATGAGCAGTTCTTC. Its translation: CAIRDAGTGSNEQFF.

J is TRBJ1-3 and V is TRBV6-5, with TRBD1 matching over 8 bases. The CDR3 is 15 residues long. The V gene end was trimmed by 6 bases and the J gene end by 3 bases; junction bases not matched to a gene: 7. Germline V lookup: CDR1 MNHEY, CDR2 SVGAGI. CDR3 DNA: TGTGCCAGCAGCCCGACAGGGGACCGTGGAAACACCATATATTTT. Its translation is CASSPTGDRGNTIYF.

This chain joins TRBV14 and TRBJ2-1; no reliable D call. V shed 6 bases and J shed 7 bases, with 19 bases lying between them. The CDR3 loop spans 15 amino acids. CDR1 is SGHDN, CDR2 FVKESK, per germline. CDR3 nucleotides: TGTGCCAGCAGTCCGACGCGCGCCCCAAGGAATGAGCAGTTCTTC. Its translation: CASSPTRAPRNEQFF.

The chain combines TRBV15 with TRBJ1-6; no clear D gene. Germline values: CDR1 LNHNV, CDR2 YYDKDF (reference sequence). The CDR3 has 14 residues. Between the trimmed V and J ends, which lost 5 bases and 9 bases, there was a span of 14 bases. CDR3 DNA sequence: TGTGCCACCAGCTCTCGCATGAGCGGTTCACCCCTCCACTTT. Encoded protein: CATSSRMSGSPLHF.

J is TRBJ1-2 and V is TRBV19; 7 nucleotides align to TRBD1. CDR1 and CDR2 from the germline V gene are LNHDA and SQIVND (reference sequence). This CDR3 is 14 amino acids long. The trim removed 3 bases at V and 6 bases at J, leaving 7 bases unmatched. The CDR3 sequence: CASSIGTAYNGYTF. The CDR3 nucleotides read TGTGCCAGTAGTATCGGGACAGCCTATAATGGCTACACCTTC.

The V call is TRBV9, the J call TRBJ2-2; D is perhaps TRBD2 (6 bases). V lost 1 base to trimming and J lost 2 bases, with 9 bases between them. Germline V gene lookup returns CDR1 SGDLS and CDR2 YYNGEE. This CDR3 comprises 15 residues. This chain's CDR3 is CASSVWGVNTGELFF. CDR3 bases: TGTGCCAGCAGCGTATGGGGGGTTAACACCGGGGAGCTGTTTTTT.

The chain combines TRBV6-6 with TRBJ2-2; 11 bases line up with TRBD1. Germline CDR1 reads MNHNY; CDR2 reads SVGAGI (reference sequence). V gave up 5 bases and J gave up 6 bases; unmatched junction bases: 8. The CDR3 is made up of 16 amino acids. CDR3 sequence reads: CASSLGTGGLSGELFF. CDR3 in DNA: TGTGCCAGCAGTCTCGGGACAGGGGGGCTATCCGGGGAGCTGTTTTTT.

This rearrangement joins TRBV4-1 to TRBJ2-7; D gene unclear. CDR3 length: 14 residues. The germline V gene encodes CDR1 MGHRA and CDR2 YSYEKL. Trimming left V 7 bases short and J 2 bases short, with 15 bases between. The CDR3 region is CASKSQDITYEQYF. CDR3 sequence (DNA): TGCGCCAGCAAATCGCAGGATATAACCTACGAGCAGTACTTC.

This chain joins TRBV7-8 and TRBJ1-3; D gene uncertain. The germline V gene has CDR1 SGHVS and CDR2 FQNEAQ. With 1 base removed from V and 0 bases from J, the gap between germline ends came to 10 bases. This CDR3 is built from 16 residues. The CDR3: CASSLGQVLSGNTIYF. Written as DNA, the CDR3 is TGTGCCAGCAGCTTAGGTCAGGTCCTCTCTGGAAACACCATATATTTT.

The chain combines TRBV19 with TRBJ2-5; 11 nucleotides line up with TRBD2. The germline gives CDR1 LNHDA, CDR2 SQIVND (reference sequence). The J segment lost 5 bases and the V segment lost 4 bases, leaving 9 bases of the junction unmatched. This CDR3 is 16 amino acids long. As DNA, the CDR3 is TGTGCCAGTAGTACCGGACTAGCGGGTTTGTCTGAGACCCAGTACTTC. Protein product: CASSTGLAGLSETQYF.

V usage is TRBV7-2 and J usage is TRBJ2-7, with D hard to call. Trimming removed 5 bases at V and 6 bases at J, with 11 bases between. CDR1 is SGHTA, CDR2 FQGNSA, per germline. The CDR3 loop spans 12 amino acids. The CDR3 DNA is TGTGCCAGCAGCCTGTTTCGAACCGAGCAGTACTTC. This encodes CASSLFRTEQYF.

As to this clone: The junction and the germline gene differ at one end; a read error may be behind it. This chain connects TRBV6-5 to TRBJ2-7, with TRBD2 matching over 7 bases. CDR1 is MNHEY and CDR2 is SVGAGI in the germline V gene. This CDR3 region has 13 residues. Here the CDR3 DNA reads TGTGCCAGCAGGCAAGCGGGGTTGGTAACTTGGGACTTC. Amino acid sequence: CASRQAGLVTWDF.

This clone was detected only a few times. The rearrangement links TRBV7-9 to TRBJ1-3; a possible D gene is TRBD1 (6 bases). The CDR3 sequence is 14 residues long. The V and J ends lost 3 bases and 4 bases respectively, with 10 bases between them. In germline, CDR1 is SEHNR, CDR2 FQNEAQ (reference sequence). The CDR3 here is CASSLGAGGNTIYF. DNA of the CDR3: TGTGCCAGCAGCTTGGGGGCTGGAGGAAACACCATATATTTT.

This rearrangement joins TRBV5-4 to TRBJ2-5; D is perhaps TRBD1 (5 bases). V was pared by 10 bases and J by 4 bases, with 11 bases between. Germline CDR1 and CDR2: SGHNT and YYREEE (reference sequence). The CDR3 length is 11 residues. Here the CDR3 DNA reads TGTGCCTGGGGCACCACAGAGACCCAGTACTTC. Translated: CAWGTTETQYF.

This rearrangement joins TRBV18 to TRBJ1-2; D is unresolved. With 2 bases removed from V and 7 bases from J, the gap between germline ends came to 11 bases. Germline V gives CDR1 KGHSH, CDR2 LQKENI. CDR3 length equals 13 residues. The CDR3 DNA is TGTGCCAGCTCACCAGAAGCCGGGTTTGGCTACACCTTC. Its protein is CASSPEAGFGYTF.

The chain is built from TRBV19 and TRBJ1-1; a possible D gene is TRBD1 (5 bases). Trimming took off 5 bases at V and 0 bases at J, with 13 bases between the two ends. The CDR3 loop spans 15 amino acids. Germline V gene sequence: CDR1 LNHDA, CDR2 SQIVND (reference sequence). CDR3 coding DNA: TGTGCCAGTAGTCCGTCGGGGGGGTTGAACACTGAAGCTTTCTTT. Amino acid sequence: CASSPSGGLNTEAFF.

CDR3 protein: CASSSEIPRAFF. The CDR3, as DNA: TGTGCCAGCAGCTCCGAGATACCTAGGGCTTTCTTT. The chain recombines TRBV13 with TRBJ1-1; D uncertain. CDR1 is PRHDT and CDR2 is FYEKMQ in the germline V gene (reference sequence). The CDR3 is 12 residues long. Trimming took 4 bases from V and 11 from J, leaving 14 bases between them.

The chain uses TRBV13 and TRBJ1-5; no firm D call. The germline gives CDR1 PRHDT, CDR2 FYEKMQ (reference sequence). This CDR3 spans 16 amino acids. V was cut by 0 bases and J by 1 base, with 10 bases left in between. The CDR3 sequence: CASSLGGRRSNQPQHF. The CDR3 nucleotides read TGTGCCAGCAGCTTAGGTGGGAGACGAAGCAATCAGCCCCAGCATTTT.

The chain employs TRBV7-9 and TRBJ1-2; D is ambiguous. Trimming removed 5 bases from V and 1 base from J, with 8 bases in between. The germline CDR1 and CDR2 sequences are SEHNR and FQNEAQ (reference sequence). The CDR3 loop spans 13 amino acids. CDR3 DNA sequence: TGTGCCAGCAGCCGCGCAGATAACTATGGCTACACCTTC. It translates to CASSRADNYGYTF.

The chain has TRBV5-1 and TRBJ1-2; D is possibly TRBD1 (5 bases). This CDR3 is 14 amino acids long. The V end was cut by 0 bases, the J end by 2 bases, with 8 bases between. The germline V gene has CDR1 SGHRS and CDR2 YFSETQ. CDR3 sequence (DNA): TGCGCCAGCAGCTTGGAACGACAGAACTATGGCTACACCTTC. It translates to CASSLERQNYGYTF.

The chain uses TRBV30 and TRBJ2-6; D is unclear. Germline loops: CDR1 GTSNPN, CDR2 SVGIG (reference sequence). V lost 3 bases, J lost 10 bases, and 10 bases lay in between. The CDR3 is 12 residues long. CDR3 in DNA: TGTGCCTGGAGGCGAGAAGGTAACGTCCTGACTTTC. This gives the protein CAWRREGNVLTF.

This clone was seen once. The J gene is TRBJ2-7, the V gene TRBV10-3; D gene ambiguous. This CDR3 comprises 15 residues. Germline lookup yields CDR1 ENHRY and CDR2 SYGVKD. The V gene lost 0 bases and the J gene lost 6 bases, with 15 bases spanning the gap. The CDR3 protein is CAISESTPGSGEQYF. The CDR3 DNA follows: TGTGCCATCAGTGAGTCGACGCCTGGATCAGGCGAGCAGTACTTC.